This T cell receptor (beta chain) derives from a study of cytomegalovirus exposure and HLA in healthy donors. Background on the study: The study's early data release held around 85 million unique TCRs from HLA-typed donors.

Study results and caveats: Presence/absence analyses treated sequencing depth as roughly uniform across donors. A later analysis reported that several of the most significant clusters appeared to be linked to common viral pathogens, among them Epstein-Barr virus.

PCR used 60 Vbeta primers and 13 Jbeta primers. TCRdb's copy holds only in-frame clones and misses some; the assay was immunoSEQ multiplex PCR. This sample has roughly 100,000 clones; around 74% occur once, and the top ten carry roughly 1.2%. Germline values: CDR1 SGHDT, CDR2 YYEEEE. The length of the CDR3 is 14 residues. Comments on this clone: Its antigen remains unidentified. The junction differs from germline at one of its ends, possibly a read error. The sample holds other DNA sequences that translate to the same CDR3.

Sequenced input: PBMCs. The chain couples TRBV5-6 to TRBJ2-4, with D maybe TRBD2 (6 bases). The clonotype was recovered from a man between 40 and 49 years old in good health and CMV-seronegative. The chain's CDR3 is CASSRGLAKNIQYF. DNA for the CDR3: TGCGCCAGCAGCCGGGGACTAGCCAAAAACATTCAGTACTTC. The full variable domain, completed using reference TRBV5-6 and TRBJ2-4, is DAGVTQSPTHLIKTRGQQVTLRCSPKSGHDTVSWYQQALGQGPQFIFQYYEEEERQRGNFPDRFSGHQFPNYSSELNVNALLLGDSALYLCASSRGLAKNIQYFGAGTRLSVL.